This is a list of T cell receptor beta chains from one sample in a study of shared clonotypes between healthy human individuals. Profiling relied on immunoSEQ multiplex PCR, and the TCRdb table lists in-frame clones only, not all of them. The sample gives 1.5 million to 2.5 million clones, about 95% of which show up once; 1% to 1.5% is in the top ten. Sequences were obtained from naive CD8+ T cells sorted from blood. Receptors were obtained from a man between 18 and 35 years old in good health. Each CDR3 is given with its conserved first and last residue. D genes are given only for firm matches. The size field is filled for only some rows; it gives once, few, many or a size class.

abundance | j_gene | v_gene | d_gene | len | CDR3nt | CDR3aa
. | TRBJ2-1 | TRBV4-1 | . | 17 | TGCGCCAGCAGCCCTTGGCAGGAGTTAAGCTCCTACAATGAGCAGTTCTTC | CASSPWQELSSYNEQFF
. | TRBJ1-5 | TRBV30 | . | 15 | TGTGCCTGGAGTGACCCGGACAGTTTCAATCAGCCCCAGCATTTT | CAWSDPDSFNQPQHF
once | TRBJ2-5 | TRBV15 | . | 16 | TGTGCCACCAGCAGAGATCGGGTCACGGGGACTTTAACCCAGTACTTC | CATSRDRVTGTLTQYF
. | TRBJ2-5 | TRBV28 | . | 15 | TGTGCCAGCACCTCGGACAGTAGCTACCAAGAGACCCAGTACTTC | CASTSDSSYQETQYF
. | TRBJ2-1 | TRBV6-6 | . | 14 | TGTGCCAGCAGCCTCTCCGGCCTAGGGAATGAGCAGTTCTTC | CASSLSGLGNEQFF
once | TRBJ1-6 | TRBV28 | . | 16 | TGTGCCAGCAGTTCTCCCTTCCGGGAATCTAATTCACCCCTCCACTTT | CASSSPFRESNSPLHF
once | TRBJ1-3 | TRBV7-9 | . | 16 | TGTGCCAGCAGCTTCGGGGACAATCCAAACGGAAACACCATATATTTT | CASSFGDNPNGNTIYF
. | TRBJ2-7 | TRBV11-2 | . | 14 | TGTGCCAGCAGCTTAGAGGCTAGCGAACGGGAGCAGTACTTC | CASSLEASEREQYF
. | TRBJ1-1 | TRBV7-9 | . | 12 | TGTGCCAGCAGCTTACTGGGCACTGAAGCTTTCTTT | CASSLLGTEAFF
. | TRBJ2-7 | TRBV13 | TRBD2 | 16 | TGTGCCAGCAGTCCCGGGACGGGAGGGATTAGCTACGAGCAGTACTTC | CASSPGTGGISYEQYF
. | TRBJ1-4 | TRBV27 | . | 13 | TGTGCCACCCGGGGTGCAACTAATGAAAAACTGTTTTTT | CATRGATNEKLFF
. | TRBJ2-7 | TRBV7-8 | . | 13 | TGTGCCAGCAGCATGACGAGGACCTACGAGCAGTACTTC | CASSMTRTYEQYF
. | TRBJ1-3 | TRBV4-1 | . | 15 | TGCGCCAGCAGCCGAGCGGTGCCCTCTGGAAACACCATATATTTT | CASSRAVPSGNTIYF
. | TRBJ2-2 | TRBV11-3 | TRBD1 | 16 | TGTGCCAGCAGCGCCCCCGGGACAGCCACCACCGGGGAGCTGTTTTTT | CASSAPGTATTGELFF
. | TRBJ2-1 | TRBV11-2 | . | 11 | TGTGCCAGCACCCTTGCCCTAGAGCAGTTCTTC | CASTLALEQFF
. | TRBJ2-2 | TRBV4-1 | TRBD1 | 16 | TGCGCCAGCAGCCAAATGGGACAGATGAACACCGGGGAGCTGTTTTTT | CASSQMGQMNTGELFF
. | TRBJ2-3 | TRBV13 | . | 15 | TGTGCCAGCAGCTACCCGGAGGGCCTCGCAGATACGCAGTATTTT | CASSYPEGLADTQYF
. | TRBJ2-2 | TRBV30 | TRBD1 | 18 | TGTGCCTGGAGTACCCTGGACAGGGGAGAAGGGGGCACCGGGGAGCTGTTTTTT | CAWSTLDRGEGGTGELFF
. | TRBJ2-1 | TRBV6-5 | . | 14 | TGTGCCAGCTGGATGGCAGGGTCCTACAATGAGCAGTTCTTC | CASWMAGSYNEQFF
. | TRBJ2-2 | TRBV6-5 | TRBD1 | 16 | TGTGCCAGCAGTTACTCGACAGGGGAGGTGGCCGGGGAGCTGTTTTTT | CASSYSTGEVAGELFF
. | TRBJ2-7 | TRBV15 | TRBD1 | 15 | TGTGCCACCAGCCTCGCGAGGGACAGCTTCTACGAGCAGTACTTC | CATSLARDSFYEQYF
. | TRBJ2-7 | TRBV28 | . | 13 | TGTGCCAGCAGTTCGGCAGGGCCCTACGAGCAGTACTTC | CASSSAGPYEQYF
once | TRBJ2-7 | TRBV2 | TRBD1 | 13 | TGTGCCAGCAGCGACAGGGGGCAGTACGAGCAGTACTTC | CASSDRGQYEQYF
. | TRBJ2-7 | TRBV9 | TRBD2 | 14 | TGTGCCAGCAGCGTGGGAGGGCCCTCCTACGAGCAGTACTTC | CASSVGGPSYEQYF
. | TRBJ2-7 | TRBV9 | TRBD1 | 17 | TGTGCCAGCAGCCCAGGGACAGGCGGAGGGGTATCCTACGAGCAGTACTTC | CASSPGTGGGVSYEQYF
. | TRBJ2-7 | TRBV4-1 | . | 15 | TGCGCCAGCAGCCAAGATCCAACAGGGACCTACGAGCAGTACTTC | CASSQDPTGTYEQYF
. | TRBJ1-4 | TRBV7-9 | . | 15 | TGTGCCAGCAGCTTAGTAGGGGATACTAATGAAAAACTGTTTTTT | CASSLVGDTNEKLFF
. | TRBJ1-6 | TRBV1 | . | 18 | TGCACCAGCAGCCAATCGGCCGTGAAGGGGGTCCTTAATTCACCCCTCCACTTT | CTSSQSAVKGVLNSPLHF
. | TRBJ1-1 | TRBV2 | TRBD1 | 13 | TGTGCCAGCAGTGCCCAGGGGGCGGCTGAAGCTTTCTTT | CASSAQGAAEAFF
. | TRBJ2-7 | TRBV27 | TRBD1 | 14 | TGTGCCAGCAGTTACAGGGGTATGCCCTACGAGCAGTACTTC | CASSYRGMPYEQYF
. | TRBJ2-7 | TRBV5-1 | TRBD1 | 15 | TGCGCCAGCAGCTTGGGTCCAGGGGGCTTGGACGAGCAGTACTTC | CASSLGPGGLDEQYF
. | TRBJ2-7 | TRBV5-1 | . | 12 | TGCGCCAGCAGCTTGGGCGCGTACGAGCAGTACTTC | CASSLGAYEQYF
. | TRBJ1-2 | TRBV27 | TRBD1 | 14 | TGTGCCAGCAGCCCAGGGGGCGCGTGGACAGGCTACACCTTC | CASSPGGAWTGYTF
. | TRBJ2-7 | TRBV7-9 | . | 14 | TGTGCCAGCAGCTTAGGGGCGGAGACCTACGAGCAGTACTTC | CASSLGAETYEQYF
. | TRBJ2-7 | TRBV19 | TRBD2 | 14 | TGTGCCAGTAGTACTAGCAGCGGGGCCTACGAGCAGTACTTC | CASSTSSGAYEQYF
. | TRBJ2-6 | TRBV19 | . | 17 | TGTGCCAGTAGTATAGACTCCGGGAGCGCTGGGGCCAACGTCCTGACTTTC | CASSIDSGSAGANVLTF
. | TRBJ2-7 | TRBV27 | . | 15 | TGTGCCAGCAGTCCTCTTGGGGGACTCGGGGACGAGCAGTACTTC | CASSPLGGLGDEQYF
. | TRBJ2-2 | TRBV5-6 | . | 12 | TGTGCCAGCAGCCCTATAACCGGGGAGCTGTTTTTT | CASSPITGELFF
. | TRBJ2-3 | TRBV29-1 | . | 14 | TGCAGCGAGGGGGAAGGGACTAACTCAGATACGCAGTATTTT | CSEGEGTNSDTQYF